This T cell receptor (beta chain) is drawn from a study of response to subunit inactivated influenza vaccine. The germline V gene has CDR1 LGHDT and CDR2 YNNKEL (reference sequence). Trimming cost V 5 bases and J 2 bases, with 9 bases left between them. The CDR3 spans 13 residues. This clonotype was observed at least ten times. Its antigen remains unknown. TCRdb re-called the RT-PCR reads through MiXCR, storing one row per CDR3 protein. The table has about 310,000 distinct CDR3 sequences, around 20% seen once. General study findings and limits: Only a handful of new T cells, the authors suggested, are recruited with each seasonal influenza vaccination.

The clonotype originates from a man in his fifties or sixties who received an inactivated influenza vaccine. The sample in question was PBMCs from blood, obtained less than 22 months after vaccination. This rearrangement joins TRBV3-1 to TRBJ1-1; D gene uncertain. This CDR3 is CASSAPSNTEAFF. The CDR3 DNA reads TGTGCCAGCAGCGCACCAAGCAACACTGAAGCTTTCTTT.